The rows below give T cell receptor beta chains drawn from one sample of a study of blood T cell repertoires in COVID-19. Method: immunoSEQ multiplex PCR; TCRdb's copy keeps in-frame clones and lacks some. Of around 80,000 clones in the sample, around 83% were seen once. Sequencing used peripheral blood. The receptors come from a human donor in a cohort sampled during active COVID-19. CDR3s include the opening cysteine and the closing phenylalanine or tryptophan. D genes are given only for firm matches. Rows give clone size only sometimes, using once, few, many, or a class for an expanded clone.

j_call | v_call | clone_size | d_call | cdr3_aa | cdr3_nt
TRBJ2-1 | TRBV11-2 | . | TRBD1 | CASSPGPGQGFLYNEQFF | TGTGCCAGCAGCCCCGGACCGGGACAGGGTTTTTTATACAATGAGCAGTTCTTC
TRBJ2-1 | TRBV29-1 | . | . | CSVGQAYEQFF | TGCAGCGTTGGCCAGGCCTATGAGCAGTTCTTC
TRBJ1-5 | TRBV19 | . | . | CASSFRGNQPQHF | TGTGCCAGTAGTTTTCGAGGCAATCAGCCCCAGCATTTT
TRBJ1-4 | TRBV5-1 | once | TRBD1 | CASSSRQGAGSANEKLFF | TGCGCCAGCAGCTCACGACAGGGGGCTGGGAGTGCTAATGAAAAACTGTTTTTT
TRBJ2-1 | TRBV2 | . | . | CASSLSGLRNEQFF | TGTGCCAGCAGCCTTTCCGGACTACGTAATGAGCAGTTCTTC
TRBJ2-1 | TRBV5-1 | many | . | CASSLGEFSEDEQFF | TGCGCCAGCAGCTTGGGGGAGTTCAGCGAGGATGAGCAGTTCTTC
TRBJ2-5 | TRBV12-3/TRBV12-4 | once | . | CASSPRGFGAQYF | TGTGCCAGCAGCCCAAGAGGTTTCGGGGCCCAGTACTTC
TRBJ1-2 | TRBV6-5 | few | TRBD1 | CASSYSARQGAKGYTF | TGTGCCAGCAGTTACTCTGCCCGACAGGGGGCGAAAGGCTACACCTTC
TRBJ1-1 | TRBV28 | few | TRBD1 | CASSLVLRGQLNTEAFF | TGTGCCAGCAGTTTAGTGCTACGGGGACAGCTGAACACTGAAGCTTTCTTT
TRBJ2-3 | TRBV29-1 | . | TRBD2 | CSVGTSGSDTQYF | TGCAGCGTTGGGACTAGCGGGAGTGATACGCAGTATTTT
TRBJ1-1 | TRBV1 | . | . | CTSSPLGQAKGTEAFF | TGCACCAGCAGCCCTCTCGGACAGGCAAAAGGCACTGAAGCTTTCTTT
TRBJ2-2 | TRBV9 | . | . | CASSVVREGAGELFF | TGTGCCAGCAGCGTAGTTAGGGAAGGGGCCGGGGAGCTGTTTTTT
TRBJ2-7 | TRBV11-1 | . | TRBD2 | CASSFALAGAWDEQYF | TGTGCCAGCAGCTTTGCACTAGCGGGAGCGTGGGACGAGCAGTACTTC
TRBJ2-1 | TRBV9 | . | TRBD1 | CASSGQGSSYNEQFF | TGTGCCAGCAGCGGACAGGGGAGTTCCTACAATGAGCAGTTCTTC
TRBJ1-5 | TRBV21-1 | . | . | CASRDRDADSNQPQHF | TGTGCCAGCCGGGACAGGGACGCGGATAGCAATCAGCCCCAGCATTTT
TRBJ2-1 | TRBV6-5 | . | TRBD2 | CASSTGLARLNEQFF | TGTGCCAGCTCAACGGGACTAGCCAGGTTGAATGAGCAGTTCTTC
TRBJ2-7 | TRBV19 | once | TRBD1 | CASSKTGDGEQYF | TGTGCCAGTAGTAAGACAGGGGATGGGGAGCAGTACTTC
TRBJ2-1 | TRBV20-1 | . | . | CSARQDGSKFF | TGCAGTGCTAGGCAAGATGGGAGTAAGTTCTTC
TRBJ1-2 | TRBV30 | . | TRBD1 | CAWSQGQSNYGYTF | TGTGCCTGGAGTCAGGGACAGAGTAACTATGGCTACACCTTC
TRBJ2-7 | TRBV5-1 | . | . | CASSLAQSYEQYF | TGCGCCAGCAGCTTGGCACAATCCTACGAGCAGTACTTC
TRBJ2-5 | TRBV7-2 | . | TRBD2 | CASSFSSGGETQYF | TGTGCCAGCAGCTTTTCTAGCGGAGGAGAGACCCAGTACTTC
TRBJ2-1 | TRBV27 | . | TRBD2 | CASSLKGESGRGNEQFF | TGTGCCAGCAGTTTAAAAGGGGAGAGCGGGAGGGGGAATGAGCAGTTCTTC
TRBJ2-7 | TRBV6-5 | . | TRBD1 | CASSPGQGAREQYF | TGTGCCAGCAGCCCCGGACAGGGAGCGCGTGAGCAGTACTTC
TRBJ2-5 | TRBV28 | . | TRBD1 | CASSGQGSQETQYF | TGTGCCAGCAGTGGACAGGGTTCCCAAGAGACCCAGTACTTC
TRBJ2-7 | TRBV3-1/TRBV3-2 | . | . | CASSQPSSYEQYF | TGTGCCAGCAGCCAGCCGAGCTCCTACGAGCAGTACTTC
TRBJ2-2 | TRBV9 | . | . | CASSVESGFGELFF | TGTGCCAGCAGCGTAGAATCGGGGTTCGGGGAGCTGTTTTTT
TRBJ1-5 | TRBV19 | . | . | CAPSGTSYHSNQPQHF | TGTGCCCCTTCGGGGACATCTTATCATAGCAATCAGCCCCAGCATTTT
TRBJ1-1 | TRBV30 | . | . | CAWSVQANTEAFF | TGTGCCTGGAGTGTACAGGCCAACACTGAAGCTTTCTTT
TRBJ1-2 | TRBV28 | . | . | CASSLRADYGYTF | TGTGCCAGCAGTCTCCGTGCGGACTATGGCTACACCTTC
TRBJ1-1 | TRBV11-2 | . | . | CASSLGLRGSRVNTEAFF | TGTGCCAGCAGCTTAGGCTTGAGAGGGTCTAGGGTGAACACTGAAGCTTTCTTT
TRBJ2-3 | TRBV6-6 | once | . | CASSSNRDLDTQYF | TGTGCCAGCAGTTCTAATAGGGACTTAGATACGCAGTATTTT
TRBJ2-5 | TRBV27 | . | . | CASSLFGAKVEETQYF | TGTGCCAGCAGTTTATTTGGAGCCAAGGTCGAAGAGACCCAGTACTTC
TRBJ2-7 | TRBV7-6 | . | . | CASSVTGNYEQYF | TGTGCCAGCAGCGTAACAGGGAACTACGAGCAGTACTTC
TRBJ1-3 | TRBV7-9 | . | TRBD1 | CASGRDSYSGNTIYF | TGTGCCAGCGGCCGGGACAGCTACTCTGGAAACACCATATATTTT
TRBJ2-1 | TRBV5-1 | . | . | CASSDDRYVQYNEQFF | TGCGCCAGCAGCGACGACCGGTATGTACAGTACAATGAGCAGTTCTTC
TRBJ2-7 | TRBV19 | . | TRBD2 | CASSALAGGPTEQYF | TGTGCCAGTAGTGCCCTAGCGGGAGGGCCGACCGAGCAGTACTTC
TRBJ2-3 | TRBV30 | . | . | CAWSKGGDTQYF | TGTGCCTGGAGCAAAGGGGGAGATACGCAGTATTTT
TRBJ1-2 | TRBV3-1/TRBV3-2 | . | . | CASSQGRGYTF | TGTGCCAGCAGCCAAGGGAGGGGCTACACCTTC
TRBJ1-2 | TRBV6-6 | . | TRBD1 | CASSLRQGWDYGYTF | TGTGCCAGCAGCCTAAGACAGGGTTGGGACTATGGCTACACCTTC
TRBJ2-7 | TRBV10-3 | . | TRBD2 | CAIRSTSGRSYEQYF | TGTGCCATCAGGTCGACTAGCGGGAGGTCCTACGAGCAGTACTTC
TRBJ1-4 | TRBV7-8 | . | . | CASSYRDWSEKLFF | TGTGCCAGCAGCTACCGGGACTGGAGTGAAAAACTGTTTTTT
TRBJ2-2 | TRBV6-5 | . | TRBD1 | CASRFGTDTGELFF | TGTGCCAGCAGGTTCGGGACAGATACCGGGGAGCTGTTTTTT
TRBJ2-7 | TRBV7-9 | . | . | CASSLGGTLAEQYF | TGTGCCAGCAGCTTAGGCGGGACCCTAGCCGAGCAGTACTTC
TRBJ1-2 | TRBV5-1 | . | . | CASSRTPGQGYTF | TGCGCCAGCAGCCGAACTCCGGGACAAGGGTACACCTTC
TRBJ1-4 | TRBV3-1/TRBV3-2 | . | TRBD1 | CASSRRQGAEGEKLFF | TGTGCCAGCAGCCGACGACAGGGGGCGGAAGGTGAAAAACTGTTTTTT
TRBJ2-1 | TRBV2 | . | TRBD2 | CASSQTSGSYNEQFF | TGTGCCAGCAGTCAAACTAGCGGCTCCTACAATGAGCAGTTCTTC
TRBJ2-7 | TRBV28 | . | . | CASRLRGEQYF | TGTGCCAGCAGGCTACGTGGCGAGCAGTACTTC
TRBJ2-2 | TRBV9 | . | TRBD2 | CASSVSIGEGSGELFF | TGTGCCAGCAGCGTTTCTATAGGGGAGGGGTCCGGGGAGCTGTTTTTT
TRBJ2-7 | TRBV12-3/TRBV12-4 | once | . | CASSLVGGYEQYF | TGTGCCAGCAGTTTGGTAGGGGGCTACGAGCAGTACTTC
TRBJ1-2 | TRBV5-4 | . | TRBD1 | CASSSGGIYGYTF | TGTGCCAGCAGCTCAGGGGGGATCTATGGCTACACCTTC
TRBJ1-3 | TRBV2 | . | . | CASRLEATDGNTIYF | TGTGCCAGCAGGCTTGAGGCCACCGATGGAAACACCATATATTTT
TRBJ2-1 | TRBV7-9 | . | TRBD2 | CASSPGTSGLEDNEQFF | TGTGCCAGCAGCCCCGGGACTAGCGGGCTTGAGGACAATGAGCAGTTCTTC
TRBJ2-2 | TRBV9 | . | TRBD2 | CASSGGRGANTGELFF | TGTGCCAGCAGCGGGGGGAGGGGCGCGAACACCGGGGAGCTGTTTTTT